In its sample, the clone carrying this T cell receptor (beta chain) was seen many times. Amplified TCR beta CDR3 regions derived from RNA transcripts. HTBI primers drove first-round RT-PCR of the TCR CDR3. TCRdb recomputed calls from the multiplex PCR reads with MiXCR, one row per CDR3 protein. Among a few hundred thousand distinct CDR3 sequences, 15% to 20% were seen once, and the ten largest hold less than 3.5%. The data were obtained in a study of T cells in Graves' hyperthyroidism and ophthalmopathy. Sequenced: blood. The receptor comes from a middle-aged woman with Graves' ophthalmopathy.

In nucleotides, the CDR3 is TGTGCCAGCAGTTTATCGAGGGACCCAGCCTCAGATACGCAGTATTTT. Translation: CASSLSRDPASDTQYF. This chain joins TRBV12-3 or TRBV12-4 and TRBJ2-3; D tentatively reads TRBD1 or TRBD2 (5 bases each). Trimming left V 2 bases short and J 4 bases short, with 16 bases between. The CDR3 sequence is 16 residues long.